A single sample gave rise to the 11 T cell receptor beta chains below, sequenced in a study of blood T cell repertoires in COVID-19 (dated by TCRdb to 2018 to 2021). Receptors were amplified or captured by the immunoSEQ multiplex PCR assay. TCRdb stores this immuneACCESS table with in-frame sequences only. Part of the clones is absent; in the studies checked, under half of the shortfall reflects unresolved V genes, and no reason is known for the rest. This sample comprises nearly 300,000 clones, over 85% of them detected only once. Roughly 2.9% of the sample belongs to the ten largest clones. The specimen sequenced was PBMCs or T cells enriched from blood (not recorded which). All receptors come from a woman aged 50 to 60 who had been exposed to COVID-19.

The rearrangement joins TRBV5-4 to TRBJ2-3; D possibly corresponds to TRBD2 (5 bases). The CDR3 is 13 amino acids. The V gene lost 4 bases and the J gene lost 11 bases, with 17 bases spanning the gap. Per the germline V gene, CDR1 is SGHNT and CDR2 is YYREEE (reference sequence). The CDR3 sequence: CASSGSGNEMQYF. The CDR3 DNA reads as TGTGCCAGCAGCGGTTCCGGGAACGAAATGCAGTATTTT.

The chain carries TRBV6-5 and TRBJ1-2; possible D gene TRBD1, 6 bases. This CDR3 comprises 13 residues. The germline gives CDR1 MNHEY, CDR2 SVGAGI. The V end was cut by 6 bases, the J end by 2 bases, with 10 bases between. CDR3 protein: CASRRGGNYGYTF. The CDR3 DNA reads TGTGCCAGCAGGAGGGGGGGCAACTATGGCTACACCTTC.

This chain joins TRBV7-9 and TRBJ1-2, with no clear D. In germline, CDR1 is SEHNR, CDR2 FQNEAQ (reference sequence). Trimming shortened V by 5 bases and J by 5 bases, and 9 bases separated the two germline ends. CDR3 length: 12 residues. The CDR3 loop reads CASSAQNYGYTF. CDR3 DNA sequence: TGTGCCAGCAGCGCTCAGAATTATGGCTACACCTTC.

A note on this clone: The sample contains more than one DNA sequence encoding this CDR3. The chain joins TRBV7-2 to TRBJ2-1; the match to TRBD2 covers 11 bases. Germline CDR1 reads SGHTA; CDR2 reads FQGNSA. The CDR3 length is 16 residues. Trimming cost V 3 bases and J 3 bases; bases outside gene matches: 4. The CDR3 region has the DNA TGTGCCAGCAGCTTGGGTCTAGCGGGGGGCTACAATGAGCAGTTCTTC. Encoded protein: CASSLGLAGGYNEQFF. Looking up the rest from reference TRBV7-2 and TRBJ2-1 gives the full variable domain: GAGVSQSPSNKVTEKGKDVELRCDPISGHTALYWYRQSLGQGLEFLIYFQGNSAPDKSGLPSDRFSAERTGGSVSTLTIQRTQQEDSAVYLCASSLGLAGGYNEQFFGPGTRLTVL.

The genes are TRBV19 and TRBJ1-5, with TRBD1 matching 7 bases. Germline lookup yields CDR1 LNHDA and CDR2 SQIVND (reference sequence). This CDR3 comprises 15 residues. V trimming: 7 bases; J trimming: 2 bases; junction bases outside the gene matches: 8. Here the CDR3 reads CASNSEGAGNQPQHF. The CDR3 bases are TGTGCCAGTAATTCGGAGGGGGCAGGCAATCAGCCCCAGCATTTT.

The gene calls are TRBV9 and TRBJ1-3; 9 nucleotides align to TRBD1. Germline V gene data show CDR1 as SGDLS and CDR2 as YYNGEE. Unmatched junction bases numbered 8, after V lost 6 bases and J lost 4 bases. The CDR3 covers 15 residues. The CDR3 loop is CASTRGTGTGNTIYF. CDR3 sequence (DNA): TGTGCCAGCACGCGGGGGACAGGGACCGGAAACACCATATATTTT.

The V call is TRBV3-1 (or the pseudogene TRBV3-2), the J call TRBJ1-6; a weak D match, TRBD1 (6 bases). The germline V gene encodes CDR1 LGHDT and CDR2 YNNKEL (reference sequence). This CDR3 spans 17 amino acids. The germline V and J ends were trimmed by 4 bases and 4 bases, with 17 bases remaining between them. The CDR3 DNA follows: TGTGCCAGCAGCCCCCGGACAGAGCTGGTTTATAATTCACCCCTCCACTTT. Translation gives CASSPRTELVYNSPLHF.

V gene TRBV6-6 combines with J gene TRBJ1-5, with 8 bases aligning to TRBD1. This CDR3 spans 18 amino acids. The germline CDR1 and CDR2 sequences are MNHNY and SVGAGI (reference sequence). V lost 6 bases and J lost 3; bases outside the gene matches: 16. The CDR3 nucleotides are TGTGCCAGCAGCCGAGGGGCAGGGGGCTCGGGCAACAATCAGCCCCAGCATTTT. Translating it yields CASSRGAGGSGNNQPQHF.

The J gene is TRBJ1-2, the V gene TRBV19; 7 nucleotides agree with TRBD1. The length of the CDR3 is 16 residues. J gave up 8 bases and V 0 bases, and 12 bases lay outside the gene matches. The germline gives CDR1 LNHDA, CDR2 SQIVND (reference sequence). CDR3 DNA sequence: TGTGCCAGTAGTATAGAATTTACGGGACAGAGAGGAGGCTACACCTTC. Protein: CASSIEFTGQRGGYTF. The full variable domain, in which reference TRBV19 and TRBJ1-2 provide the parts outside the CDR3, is DGGITQSPKYLFRKEGQNVTLSCEQNLNHDAMYWYRQDPGQGLRLIYYSQIVNDFQKGDIAEGYSVSREKKESFPLTVTSAQKNPTAFYLCASSIEFTGQRGGYTFGSGTRLTVV.

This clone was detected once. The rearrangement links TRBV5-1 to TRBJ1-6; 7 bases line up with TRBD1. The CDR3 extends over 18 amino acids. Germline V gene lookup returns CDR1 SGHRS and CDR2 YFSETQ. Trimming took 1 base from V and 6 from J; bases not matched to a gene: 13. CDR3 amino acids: CASSLRPGTEYSNSPLHF. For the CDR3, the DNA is TGCGCCAGCAGCTTGCGACCGGGGACAGAATATTCTAATTCACCCCTCCACTTT.

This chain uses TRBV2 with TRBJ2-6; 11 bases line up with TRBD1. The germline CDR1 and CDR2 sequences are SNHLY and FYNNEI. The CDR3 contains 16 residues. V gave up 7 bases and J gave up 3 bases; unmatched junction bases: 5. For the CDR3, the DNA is TGTGCCAGCACCTTGGACAGGGGGCATGGGGCCAACGTCCTGACTTTC. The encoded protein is CASTLDRGHGANVLTF.